Described below is a single T cell receptor (beta chain) sequence and its context. Per the germline V gene, CDR1 is SNHLY and CDR2 is FYNNEI. Trimming left V 2 bases short and J 4 bases short, with 12 bases between. This CDR3 is 15 amino acids long. This sample stems from a study of blood T cell repertoires in COVID-19. Method: immunoSEQ multiplex PCR; TCRdb's copy keeps in-frame clones and lacks some. The table shows 150,000 to 200,000 clones, with about 74% occurring only once. The sequence came from a woman older than 75 with acute or convalescent COVID-19. This chain joins TRBV2 and TRBJ1-5; no reliable D call. Sequences were obtained from peripheral blood. Written as DNA, the CDR3 is TGTGCCAGCAGTGAATTGGCAGATGATAATCAGCCCCAGCATTTT. It codes for CASSELADDNQPQHF.